This T cell receptor beta chain is from a study of cytotoxic CD8 clonotypes in ibrutinib-treated CLL. Study at large: The group held 11 relapsed/refractory and fewer than 16 treatment-naive patients, with under 18 IGHV unmutated. Study findings and constraints: Under therapy, public clonotypes either contracted or stayed stable, and they were uncommon.

Produced via immunoSEQ multiplex PCR; TCRdb's table is partial and in-frame only. The repertoire holds about 150,000 clones, with about 78% as singletons. Genomic DNA in an amount of around 2 micrograms was extracted from cryopreserved PBMCs and used for the preparation of TCR beta libraries. Between the trimmed V and J ends, which lost 0 bases and 6 bases, there was a span of 7 bases. The CDR3 runs 12 residues. CDR1 SGHRS and CDR2 YFSETQ come from the germline V gene. On this clone: Its antigen remains unidentified.

The clonotype comes from a human donor with chronic lymphocytic leukemia. V usage is TRBV5-1 and J usage is TRBJ2-7; D call uncertain. The source material was PBMCs, sampled after 24 months of ibrutinib treatment. The CDR3 DNA reads TGCGCCAGCAGCTTGGCCCCAGGCGAGCAGTACTTC. Protein: CASSLAPGEQYF. The variable domain in full, with the rest retrieved from reference TRBV5-1 and TRBJ2-7, is KAGVTQTPRYLIKTRGQQVTLSCSPISGHRSVSWYQQTPGQGLQFLFEYFSETQRNKGNFPGRFSGRQFSNSRSEMNVSTLELGDSALYLCASSLAPGEQYFGPGTRLTVT.